These 26 T cell receptor beta chains came from one sample sequenced in a study of cytotoxic CD8 clonotypes in ibrutinib-treated CLL. Profiled with immunoSEQ multiplex PCR; TCRdb holds only in-frame clones, not every one. The sample lists about 300,000 clones; roughly 70% were seen once. Sequenced material: PBMCs, taken after 36 months of ibrutinib treatment. Source of these receptors: a human donor with chronic lymphocytic leukemia.

The J gene is TRBJ2-1, the V gene TRBV11-2; the D is unclear. V lost 2 bases and J 0 bases, leaving 17 bases between the germline ends. CDR3 length equals 18 residues. In germline, CDR1 is SGHAT, CDR2 FQNNGV. CDR3 residues: CASSLNPPGISSYNEQFF. The CDR3 DNA follows: TGTGCCAGCAGCTTAAATCCCCCGGGTATCAGCTCCTACAATGAGCAGTTCTTC.

The chain recombines TRBV27 with TRBJ2-5; D may be TRBD2 (7 bases). Germline lookup yields CDR1 MNHEY and CDR2 SMNVEV (reference sequence). The CDR3 totals 14 residues. V was cut by 3 bases and J by 5 bases, with 13 bases left in between. The CDR3 DNA follows: TGTGCCAGCAGTTTTCGGGGGGCAGCCGAGACCCAGTACTTC. Its protein is CASSFRGAAETQYF.

J is TRBJ1-1 and V is TRBV29-1; D is unresolved. The CDR3 is made up of 11 amino acids. CDR1 is SQVTM, CDR2 ANQGSEA, per germline. Trimming left V 7 bases short and J 4 bases short, with 10 bases between. Here the CDR3 DNA reads TGCAGCGCGAGGGAGGGCACTGAAGCTTTCTTT. Translating it yields CSAREGTEAFF. The whole variable domain, filled in from reference TRBV29-1 and TRBJ1-1, reads SAVISQKPSRDICQRGTSLTIQCQVDSQVTMMFWYRQQPGQSLTLIATANQGSEATYESGFVIDKFPISRPNLTFSTLTVSNMSPEDSSIYLCSAREGTEAFFGQGTRLTVV.

V is TRBV2 and J is TRBJ2-7; the D gene is possibly TRBD2 (6 bases). Trimming left V 6 bases short and J 5 bases short, with 17 bases between. Germline V gives CDR1 SNHLY, CDR2 FYNNEI. The CDR3 sequence is 14 residues long. For the CDR3, the DNA is TGTGCCAGCAGGGATACGACTAGTTTCCACGAGCAGTACTTC. Its protein is CASRDTTSFHEQYF.

The chain carries TRBV5-1 and TRBJ1-2; the D gene is possibly TRBD1 (5 bases). V dropped 0 bases and J dropped 4 bases, with 16 bases sitting between them. This CDR3 region has 16 residues. Germline-derived CDR1 and CDR2 are SGHRS and YFSETQ. CDR3: CASSLAGREVGYGYTF. Here the CDR3 DNA reads TGCGCCAGCAGCTTGGCCGGCAGGGAGGTTGGCTATGGCTACACCTTC.

The V call is TRBV5-1, the J call TRBJ1-5, with 12 positions matching TRBD1. After removal of 2 bases from V and 6 bases from J, the junction contained 6 bases not matched to a gene. This CDR3 contains 16 residues. Germline-derived CDR1 and CDR2 are SGHRS and YFSETQ. CDR3 residues: CASSFEGTGGGQPQHF. As DNA, the CDR3 is TGCGCCAGCAGCTTTGAAGGGACAGGGGGCGGTCAGCCCCAGCATTTT.

This chain connects TRBV19 to TRBJ2-4; 9 nucleotides agree with TRBD2. V lost 4 bases to trimming and J lost 0 bases; unmatched junction nucleotides: 16. The length of the CDR3 is 20 residues. Per the germline V gene, CDR1 is LNHDA and CDR2 is SQIVND (reference sequence). CDR3 amino acids: CASSTLSSSGIILAKNIQYF. CDR3 nucleotides: TGTGCCAGTAGTACTCTTTCGTCTAGCGGGATTATACTAGCCAAAAACATTCAGTACTTC. Together with reference TRBV19 and TRBJ2-4, the CDR3 gives the full variable domain: DGGITQSPKYLFRKEGQNVTLSCEQNLNHDAMYWYRQDPGQGLRLIYYSQIVNDFQKGDIAEGYSVSREKKESFPLTVTSAQKNPTAFYLCASSTLSSSGIILAKNIQYFGAGTRLSVL.

The chain uses TRBV29-1 and TRBJ2-7, with D uncertain. Trimming pared 3 bases from V and 0 bases from J, leaving 9 bases between. Germline loops: CDR1 SQVTM, CDR2 ANQGSEA. The CDR3 is 13 amino acids. CDR3 amino acids: CSVDAESSYEQYF. The CDR3 DNA follows: TGCAGCGTTGACGCGGAGTCCTCCTACGAGCAGTACTTC.

The chain links TRBV7-9 to TRBJ1-1; a possible D gene is TRBD1 (6 bases). V lost 4 bases to trimming and J lost 0 bases, with 15 bases between them. This CDR3 is 16 amino acids long. Germline V lookup: CDR1 SEHNR, CDR2 FQNEAQ (reference sequence). The CDR3 sequence: CASSSLPAGVNTEAFF. In DNA, the CDR3 is TGTGCCAGCAGCTCTCTCCCGGCAGGGGTGAACACTGAAGCTTTCTTT.

The genes are TRBV4-1 and TRBJ1-3, with D unresolved. Trimming removed 2 bases from V and 2 bases from J, with 7 bases in between. The germline gives CDR1 MGHRA, CDR2 YSYEKL. The CDR3 consists of 14 residues. The CDR3 is CASSQTLAGNTIYF. CDR3 in DNA: TGCGCCAGCAGCCAAACGTTGGCTGGAAACACCATATATTTT.

The chain uses TRBV5-1 and TRBJ2-7, with D tentatively TRBD1 (5 bases). The CDR3 consists of 12 residues. Trimming removed 0 bases from V and 5 bases from J, with 6 bases in between. Per the germline V gene, CDR1 is SGHRS and CDR2 is YFSETQ. CDR3 region: CASSLEGDEQYF. The DNA for the CDR3 is TGCGCCAGCAGCTTGGAAGGGGACGAGCAGTACTTC.

This chain connects TRBV5-1 to TRBJ2-5; tentatively, D is TRBD2 (6 bases). V shed 1 base and J shed 0 bases, with 10 bases lying between them. This CDR3 region has 15 residues. CDR1 SGHRS and CDR2 YFSETQ come from the germline V gene. The CDR3 spells CASSLRGLDQETQYF. The CDR3 nucleotides are TGCGCCAGCAGCTTGCGGGGGTTGGACCAAGAGACCCAGTACTTC.

This sequence joins TRBV5-6 and TRBJ2-7; either TRBD1 or TRBD2 may supply D (5 bases each). The CDR3 is 14 residues long. Per germline, CDR1 SGHDT and CDR2 YYEEEE. The V gene lost 1 base and the J gene lost 2 bases, with 10 bases spanning the gap. The CDR3 protein is CASSLFEGPYEQYF. The CDR3 coding sequence is TGTGCCAGCAGCTTGTTCGAGGGGCCCTACGAGCAGTACTTC.

This chain joins TRBV28 and TRBJ2-1; tentatively, D is TRBD1 (6 bases). Germline values: CDR1 MDHEN, CDR2 SYDVKM. The V end was cut by 3 bases, the J end by 2 bases, with 8 bases between. This CDR3 contains 14 residues. The CDR3 region is CASSFGTPYNEQFF. The CDR3, as DNA: TGTGCCAGCAGTTTCGGGACACCCTACAATGAGCAGTTCTTC.

This chain connects TRBV4-3 to TRBJ2-1; unclear D gene. Germline V gene lookup returns CDR1 LGHNA and CDR2 YSLEER. The CDR3 loop spans 10 amino acids. Trimming removed 1 base at V and 10 bases at J, with 2 bases between. Written as DNA, the CDR3 is TGCGCCAGCAGCCAAGGAGAGCAGTTCTTC. This translates into CASSQGEQFF.

The chain combines TRBV5-1 with TRBJ2-7, with D possibly being TRBD1 or TRBD2 (5 bases each). V gave up 0 bases and J gave up 0 bases, with 10 bases separating them. Germline CDR1 and CDR2: SGHRS and YFSETQ. This CDR3 is 15 amino acids long. The CDR3 protein is CASSLVGGYSYEQYF. CDR3 sequence (DNA): TGCGCCAGCAGCTTGGTTGGGGGTTACTCCTACGAGCAGTACTTC.

This clone occurred once. The rearrangement links TRBV6-5 to TRBJ2-1; 7 bases line up with TRBD1. The germline V gene has CDR1 MNHEY and CDR2 SVGAGI. The CDR3 is 15 residues long. V gave up 4 bases and J gave up 7 bases; unmatched junction bases: 10. The chain's CDR3 is CASSFGTAPLNEQFF. The DNA of the CDR3 is TGTGCCAGCAGTTTCGGGACAGCACCACTTAATGAGCAGTTCTTC.

V usage is TRBV11-2 and J usage is TRBJ2-1; D gene unclear. Germline V CDR1 and CDR2: SGHAT, FQNNGV. The CDR3 is 14 amino acids. The V end lost 4 bases, the J end lost 5 bases, and 12 bases lay between the germline ends. CDR3 in amino acids: CASSSPYANNEQFF. DNA of the CDR3: TGTGCCAGCAGCTCGCCGTACGCGAACAATGAGCAGTTCTTC.

The chain carries TRBV15 and TRBJ2-6; D is undetermined. Germline V gives CDR1 LNHNV, CDR2 YYDKDF (reference sequence). V was pared by 0 bases and J by 3 bases, with 18 bases between. The CDR3 consists of 19 residues. CDR3 DNA sequence: TGTGCCACCAGCAGAGATGGGCCGGCCGCTAAGAATGGGGCCAACGTCCTGACTTTC. The encoded protein is CATSRDGPAAKNGANVLTF. Based on the CDR3 plus reference TRBV15 and TRBJ2-6, the full variable domain is DAMVIQNPRYQVTQFGKPVTLSCSQTLNHNVMYWYQQKSSQAPKLLFHYYDKDFNNEADTPDNFQSRRPNTSFCFLDIRSPGLGDTAMYLCATSRDGPAAKNGANVLTFGAGSRLTVL.

This clone was observed a handful of times. J is TRBJ2-5 and V is TRBV9; D might be TRBD2 (5 bases). The CDR3 length is 15 residues. V dropped 0 bases and J dropped 1 base, with 10 bases sitting between them. Per the germline V gene, CDR1 is SGDLS and CDR2 is YYNGEE. CDR3 in DNA: TGTGCCAGCAGCGTAGGAGGTAGCGCCCAAGAGACCCAGTACTTC. It yields the protein CASSVGGSAQETQYF.

The rearrangement uses TRBV6-6 and TRBJ2-6; D gene unclear. V lost 5 bases, J lost 0 bases, and 11 bases lay in between. Germline lookup yields CDR1 MNHNY and CDR2 SVGAGI (reference sequence). The CDR3 has 16 amino acids. The CDR3 spells CASSPPLLSGANVLTF. CDR3 sequence (DNA): TGTGCCAGCAGTCCCCCTTTACTCTCTGGGGCCAACGTCCTGACTTTC.

The J gene is TRBJ1-2, the V gene TRBV6-5; 8 nucleotides align to TRBD1. From germline, CDR1 is MNHEY and CDR2 SVGAGI. The CDR3 runs to 16 residues. The trim removed 4 bases at V and 1 base at J, leaving 8 bases unmatched. CDR3 protein: CASSWTGRTFNYGYTF. DNA for the CDR3: TGTGCCAGCAGTTGGACAGGGAGAACTTTTAACTATGGCTACACCTTC.

This clone was observed a handful of times. The genes are TRBV4-2 and TRBJ2-3, with 8 bases lining up with TRBD2. The CDR3 has 17 residues. The junction had 8 bases not matched to a gene; V was cut back by 3 bases and J by 0 bases. Germline V gene data show CDR1 as LGHNA and CDR2 as YNFKEQ. The CDR3 reads CASSHRPGLGSTDTQYF. DNA of the CDR3: TGTGCCAGCAGCCACAGGCCGGGACTAGGTAGCACAGATACGCAGTATTTT.

The chain joins TRBV11-2 to TRBJ2-1, with D unclear. V was shortened by 1 base and J by 9 bases, with 13 bases between the two germline ends. Germline CDR1 SGHAT, CDR2 FQNNGV. There are 14 residues in the CDR3. CDR3 region: CASSLASLAFEQFF. CDR3 nucleotides: TGTGCCAGCAGCTTAGCGTCGTTGGCGTTTGAGCAGTTCTTC. Looking up the rest from reference TRBV11-2 and TRBJ2-1 gives the full variable domain: EAGVAQSPRYKIIEKRQSVAFWCNPISGHATLYWYQQILGQGPKLLIQFQNNGVVDDSQLPKDRFSAERLKGVDSTLKIQPAKLEDSAVYLCASSLASLAFEQFFGPGTRLTVL.

The chain employs TRBV7-8 and TRBJ2-7; D gene unclear. The V gene lost 4 bases and the J gene lost 7 bases, with 17 bases spanning the gap. CDR1 is SGHVS, CDR2 FQNEAQ, per germline. The CDR3 totals 14 residues. CDR3 protein: CASSYDARSREQYF. As DNA, the CDR3 is TGTGCCAGCAGCTACGATGCCCGGTCGCGTGAGCAGTACTTC. The whole variable domain, filled in from reference TRBV7-8 and TRBJ2-7, reads GAGVSQSPRYKVAKRGQDVALRCDPISGHVSLFWYQQALGQGPEFLTYFQNEAQLDKSGLPSDRFFAERPEGSVSTLKIQRTQQEDSAVYLCASSYDARSREQYFGPGTRLTVT.

The chain is built from TRBV15 and TRBJ2-1; D uncertain. Germline CDR1 LNHNV, CDR2 YYDKDF (reference sequence). The V gene lost 3 bases and the J gene lost 3 bases, with 9 bases spanning the gap. The CDR3 has 14 amino acids. This chain's CDR3 is CATSSDRFYNEQFF. CDR3 coding DNA: TGTGCCACCAGCAGCGACCGATTCTACAATGAGCAGTTCTTC.